The 20 T cell receptor beta chains presented below share a single source sample, sequenced in a study of blood T cell repertoires in COVID-19. Data came from immunoSEQ multiplex PCR; TCRdb stores just in-frame clones and leaves some out. This table has roughly 150,000 clones, 80% appearing once. The sequencing sample was made of PBMCs or T cells enriched from blood (not recorded which). The receptors come from a woman aged 55-75 years who had recovered from COVID-19.

The chain combines TRBV19 with TRBJ1-1; no clear D gene. Deletions cut 2 bases from V and 2 bases from J, with 9 bases between. From germline, CDR1 is LNHDA and CDR2 SQIVND (reference sequence). The CDR3 runs 14 residues. The CDR3, as DNA: TGTGCCAGTAGTATACGGGCGGGTAACACTGAAGCTTTCTTT. Its translation: CASSIRAGNTEAFF.

This clone was observed once. The chain uses TRBV7-2 and TRBJ1-1; unclear D gene. Germline CDR1 is SGHTA and CDR2 is FQGNSA. The CDR3 runs to 15 residues. Trimming stripped 2 bases from V and 2 bases from J, with 12 bases between. The CDR3 nucleotides are TGTGCCAGCAGCTTAAACGCAGGCGAAAACACTGAAGCTTTCTTT. It yields the protein CASSLNAGENTEAFF.

This chain uses TRBV21-1 with TRBJ1-4; whether TRBD1, the table's D call, matches the DNA was not checked. TRBV21-1 is assigned pseudogene status. This CDR3 has 20 residues. CDR3 residues: CASSRVTGGKEVATNEKLFF. The CDR3 DNA sequence: TGTGCCAGCAGCAGGGTGACAGGGGGCAAGGAGGTTGCAACTAATGAAAAACTGTTTTTT.

This clone is deemed medium-sized (0.01 to 0.1%). The chain carries TRBV29-1 and TRBJ1-1; 8 bases are a match to TRBD1. Germline assignment: CDR1 SQVTM and CDR2 ANQGSEA. This CDR3 is 13 amino acids long. The junction had 9 bases not matched to a gene; V was cut back by 7 bases and J by 5 bases. The CDR3 region is CSAQTGAKTEAFF. The CDR3 DNA reads as TGCAGCGCTCAGACAGGGGCAAAAACTGAAGCTTTCTTT.

The rearrangement uses TRBV7-2 and TRBJ2-5, with D maybe TRBD1 (6 bases). CDR1 SGHTA and CDR2 FQGNSA come from the germline V gene. The CDR3 runs to 17 residues. Between the trimmed V and J ends, which lost 5 bases and 0 bases, there was a span of 19 bases. The CDR3 spells CASSLRGTAGYQETQYF. The DNA of the CDR3 is TGTGCCAGCAGCCTAAGGGGGACGGCAGGGTACCAAGAGACCCAGTACTTC.

This clone has a handful of counts. This sequence joins TRBV27 and TRBJ1-2; maybe TRBD1 (5 bases). CDR3 length: 15 amino acids. Germline V CDR1 and CDR2: MNHEY, SMNVEV (reference sequence). Trimming removed 2 bases at V and 8 bases at J, with 18 bases between. The CDR3 spells CASSLRSGRLSGYTF. The CDR3 DNA sequence: TGTGCCAGCAGTTTACGGTCAGGGCGGTTATCCGGCTACACCTTC.

The chain has TRBV7-9 and TRBJ1-5; D gene unclear. V was cut by 1 base and J by 4 bases, with 5 bases left in between. Per germline, CDR1 SEHNR and CDR2 FQNEAQ (reference sequence). This CDR3 is 13 amino acids long. In DNA, the CDR3 is TGTGCCAGCAGCTTAGACTGGAATCAGCCCCAGCATTTT. Amino acids: CASSLDWNQPQHF.

This chain uses TRBV4-2 with TRBJ2-3; TRBD2 matches 8 bases. The V segment lost 1 base and the J segment 2 bases; nucleotides outside the gene matches: 5. The CDR3 covers 16 residues. CDR1 and CDR2 (germline): LGHNA, YNFKEQ. The CDR3 sequence is CASSQVSTSATDTQYF. The CDR3 DNA is TGTGCCAGCAGCCAAGTTTCGACTAGCGCCACAGATACGCAGTATTTT.

The chain couples TRBV6-2 or TRBV6-3 to TRBJ2-7, with 8 nucleotides matching TRBD2. V lost 2 bases to trimming and J lost 1 base; unmatched junction nucleotides: 4. The CDR3 sequence is 15 residues long. Germline assignment: CDR1 MNHEY and CDR2 SVGEGT. CDR3 sequence: CASSYQRGLSYEQYF. The CDR3 nucleotides read TGTGCCAGCAGTTACCAGCGGGGGTTATCCTACGAGCAGTACTTC.

The rearrangement uses TRBV3-1 (or the pseudogene TRBV3-2) and TRBJ2-1; 11 bases match TRBD2. In germline, CDR1 is LGHDT, CDR2 YNNKEL (reference sequence). The CDR3 consists of 16 residues. Trimming cost V 4 bases and J 7 bases; bases outside gene matches: 9. As DNA, the CDR3 is TGTGCCAGCAGCCCGCTAGGTAGCGGGGGGGTAAATGAGCAGTTCTTC. As protein: CASSPLGSGGVNEQFF.

DNA for the CDR3: TGCGCCAGCAGCTTGGAGGGGACAGGGGCTCGCAATGAGCAGTTCTTC. Protein sequence: CASSLEGTGARNEQFF. The chain combines TRBV5-1 with TRBJ2-1, with TRBD1 matching over 10 bases. The CDR3 is 16 residues long. Germline CDR1 SGHRS, CDR2 YFSETQ. The V gene end was trimmed by 0 bases and the J gene end by 6 bases; junction bases not matched to a gene: 6.

V gene TRBV5-6 combines with J gene TRBJ1-4; D not resolved. Trimming shortened V by 3 bases and J by 0 bases, and 12 bases separated the two germline ends. Germline CDR1 SGHDT, CDR2 YYEEEE. The CDR3 has 16 residues. The CDR3 loop reads CASSSRGVATNEKLFF. The CDR3 DNA reads TGTGCCAGCAGCTCCCGGGGAGTTGCAACTAATGAAAAACTGTTTTTT.

The chain couples TRBV24-1 to TRBJ1-1, with D hard to call. Germline assignment: CDR1 KGHDR and CDR2 SFDVKD. The CDR3 loop spans 9 amino acids. V dropped 5 bases and J dropped 10 bases, with 4 bases sitting between them. As DNA, the CDR3 is TGTGCCACCAGTGGTAGAGCTTTCTTT. It specifies CATSGRAFF.

Written as DNA, the CDR3 is TGCGCCAGCAGCCCCGGGACAGGGGATTCACCCCTCCACTTT. It translates to CASSPGTGDSPLHF. The chain has TRBV5-1 and TRBJ1-6; 10 bases fit TRBD1. The ends lost 4 bases at V and 8 bases at J; junction bases unmatched: 3. Germline values: CDR1 SGHRS, CDR2 YFSETQ. The length of the CDR3 is 14 residues.

The chain carries TRBV7-2 and TRBJ1-2; D is uncertain. The V gene lost 2 bases and the J gene lost 2 bases, with 6 bases spanning the gap. Germline values: CDR1 SGHTA, CDR2 FQGNSA. CDR3 length equals 13 residues. CDR3 residues: CASSLTRNYGYTF. CDR3 nucleotides: TGTGCCAGCAGCTTAACCCGGAACTATGGCTACACCTTC. Drawing the rest from reference TRBV7-2 and TRBJ1-2, the complete variable domain is GAGVSQSPSNKVTEKGKDVELRCDPISGHTALYWYRQSLGQGLEFLIYFQGNSAPDKSGLPSDRFSAERTGGSVSTLTIQRTQQEDSAVYLCASSLTRNYGYTFGSGTRLTVV.

The J gene is TRBJ2-3, the V gene TRBV21-1; the tabulated D call, TRBD2, remains unverified against the DNA. TRBV21-1 is a documented pseudogene. The CDR3 covers 16 residues. CDR3 DNA sequence: TGTGCCAGCAGCAAAGTTCCGCGGGGGGGCACAGATACGCAGTATTTT. It codes for CASSKVPRGGTDTQYF.

This sequence joins TRBV5-4 and TRBJ2-4; no clear D. Between the trimmed V and J ends, which lost 3 bases and 7 bases, there was a span of 11 bases. CDR1 SGHNT and CDR2 YYREEE come from the germline V gene (reference sequence). The CDR3 has 13 residues. In DNA, the CDR3 is TGTGCCAGCAGCTCCCCCGAGTCCAACATTCAGTACTTC. This encodes CASSSPESNIQYF. The full variable domain, in which reference TRBV5-4 and TRBJ2-4 provide the parts outside the CDR3, is ETGVTQSPTHLIKTRGQQVTLRCSSQSGHNTVSWYQQALGQGPQFIFQYYREEENGRGNFPPRFSGLQFPNYSSELNVNALELDDSALYLCASSSPESNIQYFGAGTRLSVL.

As concerns this clone: The same CDR3 arises from other DNA sequences in this sample as well. This rearrangement joins TRBV18 to TRBJ1-4; 8 bases map to TRBD1. The CDR3 totals 15 residues. The V segment lost 4 bases and the J segment 1 base; nucleotides outside the gene matches: 2. CDR1 KGHSH and CDR2 LQKENI come from the germline V gene. CDR3 amino acids: CASSLTGGTNEKLFF. For the CDR3, the DNA is TGTGCCAGCTCACTCACAGGGGGAACTAATGAAAAACTGTTTTTT. Using reference TRBV18 and TRBJ1-4 for the parts outside the CDR3, the full variable domain is NAGVMQNPRHLVRRRGQEARLRCSPMKGHSHVYWYRQLPEEGLKFMVYLQKENIIDESGMPKERFSAEFPKEGPSILRIQQVVRGDSAAYFCASSLTGGTNEKLFFGSGTQLSVL.

The chain recombines TRBV18 with TRBJ1-5, with 10 bases identical to TRBD1. V lost 3 bases and J lost 5; bases outside the gene matches: 1. The CDR3 runs 14 residues. CDR1 and CDR2 from the germline V gene are KGHSH and LQKENI. The CDR3 is CASSPGTGDQPQHF. For the CDR3, the DNA is TGTGCCAGCTCACCTGGGACAGGGGATCAGCCCCAGCATTTT.

This chain joins TRBV5-1 and TRBJ2-5; perhaps TRBD1 as D (6 bases). V dropped 2 bases and J dropped 5 bases, with 10 bases sitting between them. Germline lookup yields CDR1 SGHRS and CDR2 YFSETQ. The CDR3 runs to 13 residues. The CDR3 is CASSFTGRETQYF. The DNA for the CDR3 is TGCGCCAGCAGCTTCACAGGGCGGGAGACCCAGTACTTC.